These T cell receptor beta chains were read from a single sample in a study of shared clonotypes between healthy human individuals. Generated by immunoSEQ multiplex PCR, the TCRdb table keeps only in-frame clones and is missing some. The sample has about 2.3 million clones; 80% to 95% are singletons. The sequencing input was naive CD4+ T cells from PBMCs. The source is a man aged 18 to 30 in good health. Some clones in this sample may be carry-over from other donors' samples. The CDR3 runs from the conserved cysteine through the conserved F or W. A D gene is named only where the DNA matches it firmly. Not all rows give a size; the values are once, few, many and, for expanded clones, a class.

clone size	V gene	J gene	D gene	CDR3 DNA	CDR3 protein
-	TRBV28	TRBJ1-5	-	TGTGCCAGCCGCAGGGACGGCCTGGGAGGCAATCAGCCCCAGCATTTT	CASRRDGLGGNQPQHF
-	TRBV5-5	TRBJ2-5	-	TGTGCCAGCAGCTTGATAGGAGTCCAAGAGACCCAGTACTTC	CASSLIGVQETQYF
-	TRBV6-5	TRBJ2-1	-	TGTGCCAGCACAAGCCGGGGAAATGAGCAGTTCTTC	CASTSRGNEQFF
-	TRBV7-8	TRBJ1-3	-	TGTGCCAGCACCACCTTGAAATCGACCTTCCGAAACACCATATATTTT	CASTTLKSTFRNTIYF
-	TRBV28	TRBJ2-1	-	TGTGCCAGCAGTCCACGGTCGGGGAGTGATGAGCAGTTCTTC	CASSPRSGSDEQFF
-	TRBV28	TRBJ2-5	-	TGTGCCAGCAGTCCCTTTGGTCAGCAAGAGACCCAGTACTTC	CASSPFGQQETQYF
-	TRBV7-6	TRBJ1-5	-	TGTGCCAGCAGCTTCTCGGCAGATAATCAGCCCCAGCATTTT	CASSFSADNQPQHF
-	TRBV19	TRBJ2-6	-	TGTGCCAGTAGTAACAGGGCGGTTGGGGCCAACGTCCTGACTTTC	CASSNRAVGANVLTF
-	TRBV28	TRBJ2-5	TRBD2	TGTGCCAGCAGTTTATCGGGAGGGGGAGAGACCCAGTACTTC	CASSLSGGGETQYF
-	TRBV5-4	TRBJ1-2	-	TGTGCCAGCAGCATCCCCTCAGAGGGTGACTATGGCTACACCTTC	CASSIPSEGDYGYTF
few	TRBV18	TRBJ2-7	-	TGTGCCAGCTCAGCGGGACTCCCCTACGAGCAGTACTTC	CASSAGLPYEQYF
-	TRBV7-2	TRBJ1-5	-	TGTGCCAGCAGCTTAGGCGTCTCCAGTCAGCCCCAGCATTTT	CASSLGVSSQPQHF
-	TRBV12-1	TRBJ1-5	-	TGTGCCAGCAGAAAGGACTGCAGCTATAGCAATCAGCCCCAGCATTTT	CASRKDCSYSNQPQHF
-	TRBV28	TRBJ2-2	TRBD2	TGTGCCAGCAGTATACTAGCGGGAGACACCGGGGAGCTGTTTTTT	CASSILAGDTGELFF
-	TRBV4-3	TRBJ2-6	-	TGCGCCAGCAGCCAGAGGGCTTCCGGAAGGTCTGGGGCCAACGTCCTGACTTTC	CASSQRASGRSGANVLTF
-	TRBV6-4	TRBJ2-3	-	TGTGCCAGCAGTGACTCGGGGGCGGATACGCAGTATTTT	CASSDSGADTQYF
-	TRBV9	TRBJ1-1	TRBD1	TGTGCCAGCAGCGTAGAGGCCAGGGGGGGCACTGAAGCTTTCTTT	CASSVEARGGTEAFF
-	TRBV11-2	TRBJ2-1	-	TGTGCCAGCCTAGTCCGGCGGGGCCACAATGAGCAGTTCTTC	CASLVRRGHNEQFF
-	TRBV6-5	TRBJ1-2	-	TGTGCCAGCAGTTACTCGAGATTCTATGGCTACACCTTC	CASSYSRFYGYTF
-	TRBV6-5	TRBJ1-5	-	TGTGCCAGCAGTTACTCCCGGGGGAATCAGCCCCAGCATTTT	CASSYSRGNQPQHF
-	TRBV5-1	TRBJ2-1	TRBD2	TGCGCCAGCAGCGCGACTAGCGGGGGCCCATACAATGAGCAGTTCTTC	CASSATSGGPYNEQFF
-	TRBV5-1	TRBJ2-7	-	TGCGCCAGCAGCCCCCGCCAAGGGAGCTCCTACGAGCAGTACTTC	CASSPRQGSSYEQYF
few	TRBV18	TRBJ1-5	TRBD1	TGTGCCAGCTCACCGCGCGGACAGGGGGGCAATCAGCCCCAGCATTTT	CASSPRGQGGNQPQHF
-	TRBV18	TRBJ1-5	-	TGTGCCAGCTCACCATCGGACGGTAGCAATCAGCCCCAGCATTTT	CASSPSDGSNQPQHF
-	TRBV27	TRBJ1-5	-	TGTGCCAGCAGCTTCGCCCAGGGTGCCGGTGCGCCCCAGCATTTT	CASSFAQGAGAPQHF
-	TRBV10-3	TRBJ1-2	-	TGTGCCAGCCTTCAGAGTGCTAACTATGGCTACACCTTC	CASLQSANYGYTF
-	TRBV5-1	TRBJ2-7	TRBD1	TGCGCCAGCAGCTTGGTTGCGGGACAGGGAAGTTACGAGCAGTACTTC	CASSLVAGQGSYEQYF
-	TRBV7-3	TRBJ2-1	-	TGTGCCAGCAGCCGCACCAGGGAGTCCTACAATGAGCAGTTCTTC	CASSRTRESYNEQFF
-	TRBV5-1	TRBJ2-7	TRBD1	TGCGCCAGCAGCCGTCGCGCGGGACAGGGGATGAACTACGAGCAGTACTTC	CASSRRAGQGMNYEQYF
-	TRBV4-1	TRBJ2-1	TRBD1	TGCGCCAGCAGCCAAGACGGGGACAGGTACAATGAGCAGTTCTTC	CASSQDGDRYNEQFF
-	TRBV5-1	TRBJ2-3	-	TGCGCCAGCAGCGAGACAGCAACAGATACGCAGTATTTT	CASSETATDTQYF
few	TRBV2	TRBJ2-2	-	TGTGCCAGCAGTGAGAACAGCGTAGGAGAGCTGTTTTTT	CASSENSVGELFF
-	TRBV29-1	TRBJ1-2	TRBD1	TGCAGCGTGTGGGACAGGGAAGGTGGCTACACCTTC	CSVWDREGGYTF
-	TRBV28	TRBJ2-1	-	TGTGCCAGCAACTATGCCTACAATGAGCAGTTCTTC	CASNYAYNEQFF
once	TRBV5-1	TRBJ2-1	-	TGCGCCAGCAGCGAACAGGGAAGTGAGCAGTTCTTC	CASSEQGSEQFF
-	TRBV5-4	TRBJ2-7	-	TGTGCCAGCAGCCTGCGACTATCCTCCTACGAGCAGTACTTC	CASSLRLSSYEQYF
-	TRBV18	TRBJ1-1	-	TGTGCCAGCGCGCCGGACAGGAACACTGAAGCTTTCTTT	CASAPDRNTEAFF
-	TRBV10-1	TRBJ2-5	-	TGCGCCAGCAGGCCCCCCGCGGGCCAAGAGACCCAGTACTTC	CASRPPAGQETQYF
-	TRBV11-2	TRBJ1-5	-	TGTGCCAGCAGCCTTGGGGCCGCGAGCAATCAGCCCCAGCATTTT	CASSLGAASNQPQHF
once	TRBV7-9	TRBJ1-6	-	TGTGCCAGCAGCTTCCTTACAGGGACTAGTCCACCCCTCCACTTT	CASSFLTGTSPPLHF
once	TRBV19	TRBJ1-5	-	TGTGCCAGTAAAAACAACAGAGATCAGCCCCAGCATTTT	CASKNNRDQPQHF
-	TRBV28	TRBJ2-3	-	TGTGCCAGCAGCAAGACTCTTGGGGGCACAGATACGCAGTATTTT	CASSKTLGGTDTQYF
-	TRBV19	TRBJ2-2	-	TGTGCCAGTAGAGGAGGGGGCAGGGCCGGGGAGCTGTTTTTT	CASRGGGRAGELFF
-	TRBV28	TRBJ2-7	-	TGTGCCAGCAGTATTGGGGACATTGGCGCCTACGAGCAGTACTTC	CASSIGDIGAYEQYF
-	TRBV15	TRBJ1-4	-	TGTGCCACCAGCAGACCCGGTGGCGGAAAACTGTTTTTT	CATSRPGGGKLFF
-	TRBV7-2	TRBJ1-2	-	TGTGCCAGCAGCTTAGCGCGCGAGCGGCATGGCTACACCTTC	CASSLARERHGYTF
-	TRBV11-2	TRBJ2-7	-	TGTGCCAGCAGCTTAGATCGGGCACACGGCTCCTACGAGCAGTACTTC	CASSLDRAHGSYEQYF
-	TRBV7-2	TRBJ2-7	-	TGTGCCAGCAGCTCGAGCCCGAGCTCCTACGAGCAGTACTTC	CASSSSPSSYEQYF
-	TRBV2	TRBJ1-5	-	TGTGCCATCTCCGGACGGGGTAGCAATCAGCCCCAGCATTTT	CAISGRGSNQPQHF
-	TRBV7-6	TRBJ2-7	-	TGTGCCAGCAGCCTGGGGACCGGGACGCCAATCTACGAGCAGTACTTC	CASSLGTGTPIYEQYF